This is a list of T cell receptor beta chains from one sample in a study of read filtering for tumor transcriptome and immune sequencing. TCRdb reanalysed the reads using MiXCR and keeps one entry per CDR3 protein. The profile shows some 130,000 distinct CDR3 sequences, over 10% of them singletons. Source material: a population of CD138-negative cells sorted from bone marrow. These receptors all come from a donor aged 40 or older with multiple myeloma. Both conserved end residues are part of each CDR3. The listing skips clone size in some rows; elsewhere it reads once, few, many or a size class.

size,J,V,CDR3
few,TRBJ2-3,TRBV6-1,CASLRPGGSDTQYF
many,TRBJ2-7,TRBV5-6,CASSRLGTSYEQYF
many,TRBJ2-1,TRBV11-2,CASGFDSTAFLFF
many,TRBJ1-5,TRBV7-9,CASSLDQGWPYSNQPQHF
many,TRBJ2-4,TRBV29-1,CSVASGAKNIQYF
many,TRBJ1-3,TRBV7-9,CASSPRNSGNTIYF
many,TRBJ2-1,TRBV6-6,CASSPSGRALNEQFF
.,TRBJ1-3,TRBV7-8,CASSLATATSGNTIYF
many,TRBJ2-7,TRBV28,CASSLSPRTYEQYF
many,TRBJ1-1,TRBV5-1,CASSGTGGITEAFF
.,TRBJ2-7,TRBV7-2,CASSLRLGWSYKQYF
few,TRBJ2-3,TRBV5-1,CASSTTGADTQYF
many,TRBJ2-5,TRBV5-1,CATSQGSRETQYF
many,TRBJ1-1,TRBV29-1,CSVEEGTEAFF
.,TRBJ2-7,TRBV20-1,CSARAGTSGTYEQYF
many,TRBJ2-1,TRBV2,CASRETYNEQFF
many,TRBJ1-1,TRBV7-2,CASSPAQNTEAFF
many,TRBJ2-7,TRBV6-5,CASSYLAVGSYEQYF
many,TRBJ2-7,TRBV20-1,CSAGLAGPSEQYF
.,TRBJ2-1,TRBV3-1,CASSQPPRVEQFF
.,TRBJ2-1,TRBV19,CASNIRGTFGEQFF
many,TRBJ2-1,TRBV2,CASSDNEQFF
.,TRBJ1-1,TRBV27,CASSTGQRKAFF
many,TRBJ1-4,TRBV29-1,CSVVLLQTGTGGEKLFF
many,TRBJ2-1,TRBV11-2,CASRQTGLAYNEQFF
.,TRBJ2-2,TRBV20-1,CSARVGGQGTGELFF
many,TRBJ1-5,TRBV12-3/TRBV12-4,CASSLAGSNQPQHF
few,TRBJ2-7,TRBV6-5,CASSVGTSGGPKAHF
many,TRBJ2-7,TRBV30,CAWSGQTLYEQYF
many,TRBJ2-1,TRBV30,CARRLAGFYNEQFF
many,TRBJ2-7,TRBV5-1,CASRRTVPYEQYF
many,TRBJ2-7,TRBV6-1,CASSDLPSYEQYF
many,TRBJ1-4,TRBV12-3/TRBV12-4,CASSLGGEKLFF
.,TRBJ2-1,TRBV6-2/TRBV6-3,CASSRGSYNEQFF
few,TRBJ1-1,TRBV6-5,CASSRDRLIGNTEAFF
.,TRBJ2-7,TRBV5-6,CASSSVLLYEQYF
many,TRBJ2-1,TRBV20-1,CSASLAGNEQFF
.,TRBJ2-1,TRBV7-2,CASSLVRGSYHEQFF
many,TRBJ2-7,TRBV2,CASSDLDRDEQYF
many,TRBJ1-4,TRBV20-1,CSARVPGQPNEKLFF
many,TRBJ1-3,TRBV11-2,CASKPSGFSGNTIYF
few,TRBJ1-4,TRBV7-8,CASSLDGQGATNEKLFF
.,TRBJ2-5,TRBV5-1,CASSLGLAGGPRQETQYF
many,TRBJ2-7,TRBV4-1,CASSQGPGVIGYEQYF
many,TRBJ1-1,TRBV11-2,CASSLEYSEAFF
many,TRBJ2-7,TRBV29-1,CSVRETHEQYF
.,TRBJ2-1,TRBV18,CASSPWTSGNTNEQFF
many,TRBJ2-1,TRBV29-1,CSVGVAGSSYNEQFF
many,TRBJ2-5,TRBV10-2,CASAGRYQETQYF
many,TRBJ2-5,TRBV3-1,CASSPPGSSQETQYF
few,TRBJ2-5,TRBV20-1,CSASLSGETQYF
many,TRBJ2-1,TRBV5-5,CASRDRENLDEQFF
few,TRBJ2-2,TRBV20-1,CSARGEIAGGELFF
few,TRBJ2-2,TRBV19,CATKILGPDTGELFF
few,TRBJ2-7,TRBV30,CAWSNRVWDEQYF